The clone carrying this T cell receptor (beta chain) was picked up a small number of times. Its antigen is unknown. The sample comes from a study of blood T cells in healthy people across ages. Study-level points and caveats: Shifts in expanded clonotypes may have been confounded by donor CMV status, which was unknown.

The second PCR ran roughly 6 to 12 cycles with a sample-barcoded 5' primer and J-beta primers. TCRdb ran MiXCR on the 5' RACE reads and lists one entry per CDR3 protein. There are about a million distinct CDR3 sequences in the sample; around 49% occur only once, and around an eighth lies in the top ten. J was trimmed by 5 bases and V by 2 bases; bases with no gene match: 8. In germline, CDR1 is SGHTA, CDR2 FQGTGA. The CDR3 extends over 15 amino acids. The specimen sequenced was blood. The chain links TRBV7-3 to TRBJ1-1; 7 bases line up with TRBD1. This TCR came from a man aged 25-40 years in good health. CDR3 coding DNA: TGTGCCAGCAGCTTATCGACAGGGAGTTCTACTGAAGCTTTCTTT. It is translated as CASSLSTGSSTEAFF. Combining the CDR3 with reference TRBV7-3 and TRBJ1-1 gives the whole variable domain GAGVSQTPSNKVTEKGKYVELRCDPISGHTALYWYRQSLGQGPEFLIYFQGTGAADDSGLPNDRFFAVRPEGSVSTLKIQRTERGDSAVYLCASSLSTGSSTEAFFGQGTRLTVV.